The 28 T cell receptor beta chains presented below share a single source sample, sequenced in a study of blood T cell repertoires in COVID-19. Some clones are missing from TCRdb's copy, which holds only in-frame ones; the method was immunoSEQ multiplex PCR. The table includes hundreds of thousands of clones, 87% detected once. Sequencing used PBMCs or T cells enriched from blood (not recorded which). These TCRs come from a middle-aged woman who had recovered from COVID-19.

In DNA, the CDR3 is TGTGCCAGCAGCTTGGTCGGTGTGTCTGGGGCCAACGTCCTGACTTTC. This codes for CASSLVGVSGANVLTF. V and J are TRBV5-4 and TRBJ2-6; D gene uncertain. Deletions cut 0 bases from V and 1 base from J, with 8 bases between. The CDR3 runs 16 residues. The germline V gene encodes CDR1 SGHNT and CDR2 YYREEE (reference sequence).

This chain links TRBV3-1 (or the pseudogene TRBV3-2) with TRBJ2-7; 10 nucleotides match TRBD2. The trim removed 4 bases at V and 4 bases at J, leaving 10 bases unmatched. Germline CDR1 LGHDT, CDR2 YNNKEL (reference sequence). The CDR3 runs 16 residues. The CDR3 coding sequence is TGTGCCAGCAGCCTAAATGGACTAGCGGCAAGATACGAGCAGTACTTC. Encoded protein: CASSLNGLAARYEQYF.

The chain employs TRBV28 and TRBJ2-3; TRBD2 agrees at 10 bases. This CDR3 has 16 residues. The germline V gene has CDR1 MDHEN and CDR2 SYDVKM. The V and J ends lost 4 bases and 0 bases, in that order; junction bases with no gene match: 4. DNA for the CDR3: TGTGCCAGCAGTTCCCGGACTAGCGGCAGCACAGATACGCAGTATTTT. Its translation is CASSSRTSGSTDTQYF. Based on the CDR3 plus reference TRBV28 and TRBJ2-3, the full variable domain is DVKVTQSSRYLVKRTGEKVFLECVQDMDHENMFWYRQDPGLGLRLIYFSYDVKMKEKGDIPEGYSVSREKKERFSLILESASTNQTSMYLCASSSRTSGSTDTQYFGPGTRLTVL.

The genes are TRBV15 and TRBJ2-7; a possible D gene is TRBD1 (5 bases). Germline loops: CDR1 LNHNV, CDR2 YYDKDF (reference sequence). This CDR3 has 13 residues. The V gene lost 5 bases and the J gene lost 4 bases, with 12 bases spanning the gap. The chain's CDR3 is CATSSDRNYEQYF. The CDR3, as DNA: TGTGCCACCAGCTCCGACAGAAATTACGAGCAGTACTTC.

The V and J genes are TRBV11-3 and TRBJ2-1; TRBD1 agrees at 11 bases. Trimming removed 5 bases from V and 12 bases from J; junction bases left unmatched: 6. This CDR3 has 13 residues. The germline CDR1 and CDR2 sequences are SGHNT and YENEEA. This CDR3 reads CASSERDRGSQFF. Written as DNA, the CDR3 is TGTGCCAGCAGCGAACGGGACAGGGGGTCGCAGTTCTTC.

This CDR3 is CASRPTGTGVYEQYF. The CDR3 coding sequence is TGCGCCAGCAGACCTACCGGGACAGGGGTCTACGAGCAGTACTTC. The chain links TRBV4-1 to TRBJ2-7; 10 bases align to TRBD1. Germline CDR1 MGHRA, CDR2 YSYEKL. Trimming took 6 bases from V and 3 from J; bases not matched to a gene: 8. CDR3 length: 15 residues.

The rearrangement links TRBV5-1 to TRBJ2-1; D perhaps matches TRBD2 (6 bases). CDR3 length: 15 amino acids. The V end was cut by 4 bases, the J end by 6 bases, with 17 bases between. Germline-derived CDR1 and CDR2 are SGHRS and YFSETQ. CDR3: CASSGGLGPINEQFF. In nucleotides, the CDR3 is TGCGCCAGCAGCGGGGGACTTGGCCCAATCAATGAGCAGTTCTTC.

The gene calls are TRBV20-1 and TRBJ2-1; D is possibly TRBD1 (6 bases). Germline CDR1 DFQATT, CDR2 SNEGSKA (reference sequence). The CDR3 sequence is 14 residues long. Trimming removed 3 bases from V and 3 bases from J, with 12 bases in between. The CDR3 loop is CSASRGSRYNEQFF. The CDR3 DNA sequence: TGCAGTGCTAGTAGGGGGTCTCGCTACAATGAGCAGTTCTTC.

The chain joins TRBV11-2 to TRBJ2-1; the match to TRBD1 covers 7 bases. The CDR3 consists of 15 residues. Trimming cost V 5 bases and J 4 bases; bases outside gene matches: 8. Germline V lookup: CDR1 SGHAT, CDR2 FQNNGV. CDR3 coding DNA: TGTGCCAGCAGCCGGGGACAGTCTAGATACAATGAGCAGTTCTTC. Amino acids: CASSRGQSRYNEQFF.

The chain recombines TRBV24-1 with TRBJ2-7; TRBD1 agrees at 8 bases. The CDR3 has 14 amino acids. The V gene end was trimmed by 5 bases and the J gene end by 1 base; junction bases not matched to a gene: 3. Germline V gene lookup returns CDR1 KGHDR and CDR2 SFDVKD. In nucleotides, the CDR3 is TGTGCCACCAGTGGGGGGACAGGTTCCTACGAGCAGTACTTC. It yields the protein CATSGGTGSYEQYF.

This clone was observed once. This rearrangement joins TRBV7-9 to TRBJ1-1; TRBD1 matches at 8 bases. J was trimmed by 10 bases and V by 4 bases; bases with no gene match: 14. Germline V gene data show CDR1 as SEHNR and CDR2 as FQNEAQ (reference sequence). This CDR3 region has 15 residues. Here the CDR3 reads CASSSRNLKGQGAFF. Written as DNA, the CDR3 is TGTGCCAGCAGCTCGAGAAACCTAAAAGGACAGGGAGCTTTCTTT.

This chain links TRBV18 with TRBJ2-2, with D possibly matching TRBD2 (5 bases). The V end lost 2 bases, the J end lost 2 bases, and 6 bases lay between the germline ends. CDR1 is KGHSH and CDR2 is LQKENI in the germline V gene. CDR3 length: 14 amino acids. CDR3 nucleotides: TGTGCCAGCTCACCAGGGAGCAACACCGGGGAGCTGTTTTTT. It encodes CASSPGSNTGELFF.

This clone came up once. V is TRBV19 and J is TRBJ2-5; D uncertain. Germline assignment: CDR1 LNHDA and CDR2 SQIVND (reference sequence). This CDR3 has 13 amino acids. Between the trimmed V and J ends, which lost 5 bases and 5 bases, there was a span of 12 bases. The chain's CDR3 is CASSFGFLETQYF. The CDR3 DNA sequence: TGTGCCAGTAGTTTCGGTTTTCTGGAGACCCAGTACTTC.

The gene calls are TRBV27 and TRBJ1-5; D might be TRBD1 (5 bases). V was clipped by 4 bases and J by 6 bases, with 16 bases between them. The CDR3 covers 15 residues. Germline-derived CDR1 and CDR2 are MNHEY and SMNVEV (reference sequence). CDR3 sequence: CASSSTTQGTQPQHF. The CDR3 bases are TGTGCCAGCAGTTCAACCACCCAGGGTACTCAGCCCCAGCATTTT.

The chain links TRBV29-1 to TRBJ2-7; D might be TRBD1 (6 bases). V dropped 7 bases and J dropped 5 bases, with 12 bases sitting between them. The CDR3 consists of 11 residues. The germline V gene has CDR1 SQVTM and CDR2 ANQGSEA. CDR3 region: CSGTVLDEQYF. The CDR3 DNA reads TGCAGCGGGACAGTCCTGGACGAGCAGTACTTC.

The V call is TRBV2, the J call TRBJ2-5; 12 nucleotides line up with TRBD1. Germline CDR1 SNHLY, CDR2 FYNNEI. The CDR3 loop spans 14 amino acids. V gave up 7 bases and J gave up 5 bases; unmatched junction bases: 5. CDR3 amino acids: CASNGDRGPETQYF. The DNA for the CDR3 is TGTGCCAGCAATGGGGACAGGGGGCCGGAGACCCAGTACTTC.

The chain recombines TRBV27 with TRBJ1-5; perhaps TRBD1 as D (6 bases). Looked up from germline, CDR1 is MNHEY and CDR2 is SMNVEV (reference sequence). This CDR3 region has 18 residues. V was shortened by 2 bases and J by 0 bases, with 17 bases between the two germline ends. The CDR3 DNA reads TGTGCCAGCAGTTTACTAACAGGGCCGGATCATAGCAATCAGCCCCAGCATTTT. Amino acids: CASSLLTGPDHSNQPQHF.

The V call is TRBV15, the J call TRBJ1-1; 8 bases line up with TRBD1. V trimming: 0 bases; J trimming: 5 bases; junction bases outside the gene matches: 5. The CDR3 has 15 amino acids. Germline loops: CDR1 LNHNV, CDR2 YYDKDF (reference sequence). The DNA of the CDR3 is TGTGCCACCAGCAGAGATCCAGGGGGCGTTACTGAAGCTTTCTTT. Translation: CATSRDPGGVTEAFF.

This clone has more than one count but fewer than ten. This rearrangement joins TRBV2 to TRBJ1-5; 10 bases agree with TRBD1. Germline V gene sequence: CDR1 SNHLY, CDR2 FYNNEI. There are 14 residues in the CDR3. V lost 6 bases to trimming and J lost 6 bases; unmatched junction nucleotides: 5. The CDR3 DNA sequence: TGTGCCAGCAGATGGGGGACAGGGGTTCAGCCCCAGCATTTT. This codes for CASRWGTGVQPQHF.

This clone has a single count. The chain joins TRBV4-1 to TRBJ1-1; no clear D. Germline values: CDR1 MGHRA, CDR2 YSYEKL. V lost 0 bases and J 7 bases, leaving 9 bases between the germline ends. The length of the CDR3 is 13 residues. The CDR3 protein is CASSQDQRGEAFF. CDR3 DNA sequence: TGCGCCAGCAGCCAAGATCAACGGGGTGAAGCTTTCTTT.

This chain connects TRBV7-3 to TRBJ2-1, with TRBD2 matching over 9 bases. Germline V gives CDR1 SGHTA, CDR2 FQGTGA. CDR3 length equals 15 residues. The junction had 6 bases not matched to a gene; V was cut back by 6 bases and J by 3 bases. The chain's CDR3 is CASSPGTSLYNEQFF. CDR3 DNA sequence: TGTGCCAGCAGTCCCGGGACTAGCCTCTACAATGAGCAGTTCTTC.

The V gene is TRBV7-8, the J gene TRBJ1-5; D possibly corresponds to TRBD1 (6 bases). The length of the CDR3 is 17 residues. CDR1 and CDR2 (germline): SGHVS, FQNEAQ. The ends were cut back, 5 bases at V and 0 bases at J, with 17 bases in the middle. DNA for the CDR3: TGTGCCAGCAGCCCTGCTCCTTTGACAGGTAGCAATCAGCCCCAGCATTTT. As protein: CASSPAPLTGSNQPQHF.

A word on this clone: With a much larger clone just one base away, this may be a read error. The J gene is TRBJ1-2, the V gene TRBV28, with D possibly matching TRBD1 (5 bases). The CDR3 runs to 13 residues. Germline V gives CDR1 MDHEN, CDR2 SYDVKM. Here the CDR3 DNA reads TGTGCCAGCAGGACCGCAGGGAACTATAGCTACACCTTC. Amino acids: CASRTAGNYSYTF.

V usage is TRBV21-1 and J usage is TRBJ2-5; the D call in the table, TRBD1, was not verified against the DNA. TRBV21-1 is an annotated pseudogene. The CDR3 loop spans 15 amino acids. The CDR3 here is CASSKGQGAVETQYF. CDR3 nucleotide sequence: TGTGCCAGCAGCAAAGGGCAGGGGGCAGTGGAGACCCAGTACTTC.

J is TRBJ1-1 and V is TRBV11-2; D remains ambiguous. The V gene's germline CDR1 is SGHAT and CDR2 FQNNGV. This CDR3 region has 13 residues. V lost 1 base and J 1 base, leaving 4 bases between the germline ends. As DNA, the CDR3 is TGTGCCAGCAGCTTAGGTCGGAACACTGAAGCTTTCTTT. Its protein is CASSLGRNTEAFF. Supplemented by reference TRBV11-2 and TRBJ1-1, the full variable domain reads EAGVAQSPRYKIIEKRQSVAFWCNPISGHATLYWYQQILGQGPKLLIQFQNNGVVDDSQLPKDRFSAERLKGVDSTLKIQPAKLEDSAVYLCASSLGRNTEAFFGQGTRLTVV.

In DNA, the CDR3 is TGTGCCTGGAGGAGGTCCTACACAACTAATGAAAAACTGTTTTTT. Translation: CAWRRSYTTNEKLFF. The chain is built from TRBV30 and TRBJ1-4; D not resolved. Trimming stripped 3 bases from V and 0 bases from J, with 11 bases between. This CDR3 is 15 amino acids long. CDR1 is GTSNPN and CDR2 is SVGIG in the germline V gene (reference sequence).

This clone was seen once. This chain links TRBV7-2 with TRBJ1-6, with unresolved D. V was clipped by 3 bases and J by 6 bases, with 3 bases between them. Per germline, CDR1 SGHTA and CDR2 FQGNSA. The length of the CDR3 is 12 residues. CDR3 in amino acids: CASSFSNSPLHF. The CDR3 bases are TGTGCCAGCAGCTTTAGTAATTCACCCCTCCACTTT.

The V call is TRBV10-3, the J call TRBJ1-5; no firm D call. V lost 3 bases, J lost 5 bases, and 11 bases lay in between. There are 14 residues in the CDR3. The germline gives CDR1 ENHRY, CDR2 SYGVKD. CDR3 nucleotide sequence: TGTGCCATCAGTGACGAAGGGAGATATCAGCCCCAGCATTTT. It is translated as CAISDEGRYQPQHF.